The 27 T cell receptor beta chains below come from one sample, sequenced in a study of PD-L1 blockade in urothelial cancer. The method was immunoSEQ multiplex PCR; TCRdb's version includes in-frame clones alone and lacks a portion of them. The sample shows about 35,000 clones, around 34% of them seen only once. The material was tumor tissue, obtained before atezolizumab (anti-PD-L1) treatment. Every receptor here comes from a man between 60 and 70 years old with urothelial cancer.

This clone occurred once. The chain joins TRBV18 to TRBJ1-2, with D hard to call. The V gene's germline CDR1 is KGHSH and CDR2 LQKENI. V was pared by 2 bases and J by 2 bases, with 12 bases between. The CDR3 length is 15 residues. The CDR3 here is CASSPGSQENYGYTF. The CDR3 DNA sequence: TGTGCCAGCTCACCAGGGAGCCAGGAGAACTATGGCTACACCTTC. Variable domain in full (rest from reference TRBV18 and TRBJ1-2): NAGVMQNPRHLVRRRGQEARLRCSPMKGHSHVYWYRQLPEEGLKFMVYLQKENIIDESGMPKERFSAEFPKEGPSILRIQQVVRGDSAAYFCASSPGSQENYGYTFGSGTRLTVV.

This clone showed up just once. This sequence joins TRBV5-1 and TRBJ1-4; 8 positions agree with TRBD1. The length of the CDR3 is 16 residues. Germline V lookup: CDR1 SGHRS, CDR2 YFSETQ. V shed 0 bases, J shed 8 bases, and the junction held 9 bases outside the gene matches. This chain's CDR3 is CASSLAGQGGNEKLFF. Here the CDR3 DNA reads TGCGCCAGCAGCTTGGCCGGACAGGGAGGAAACGAAAAACTGTTTTTT.

The V gene is TRBV23-1, the J gene TRBJ1-3; D perhaps matches TRBD1 (6 bases). TRBV23-1 is an ORF, and what it does is uncertain. V dropped 6 bases and J dropped 0 bases, with 21 bases sitting between them. The CDR3 runs to 18 residues. CDR3 residues: CASSQEVFWTASGNTIYF. In DNA form, the CDR3 reads TGCGCCAGCAGCCAAGAAGTATTTTGGACAGCCTCTGGAAACACCATATATTTT.

This chain uses TRBV28 with TRBJ1-1; TRBD1 is a possible D gene (5 bases). Trimming stripped 7 bases from V and 6 bases from J, with 18 bases between. Germline V lookup: CDR1 MDHEN, CDR2 SYDVKM. The CDR3 is made up of 14 amino acids. DNA of the CDR3: TGTGCCAGCACCCAGCGGGGGGGGACCCCTGAAGCTTTCTTT. It yields the protein CASTQRGGTPEAFF.

This clone occurred a few times. The chain couples TRBV11-3 to TRBJ2-2, with 9 bases aligning to TRBD1. J lost 3 bases, V lost 3 bases, and 8 bases had no gene match. Germline loops: CDR1 SGHNT, CDR2 YENEEA. The CDR3 is 17 residues long. CDR3 nucleotide sequence: TGTGCCAGCAGCTTCTCCGGGACAGGGACGGACACCGGGGAGCTGTTTTTT. It codes for CASSFSGTGTDTGELFF.

This chain connects TRBV10-1 to TRBJ2-7, with TRBD1 identical over 8 bases. Germline V gene sequence: CDR1 WNHNN, CDR2 SYGVQD (reference sequence). Germline trimming cut 5 bases from V and 2 bases from J; bases unmatched to any gene: 5. The CDR3 runs to 14 residues. CDR3 region: CASSRGQGPYEQYF. In DNA form, the CDR3 reads TGCGCCAGCAGTCGCGGACAGGGCCCCTACGAGCAGTACTTC.

The chain recombines TRBV19 with TRBJ1-6; tentatively, D is TRBD1 (5 bases). Deletions cut 3 bases from V and 10 bases from J, with 16 bases between. Germline V gives CDR1 LNHDA, CDR2 SQIVND (reference sequence). The CDR3 extends over 15 amino acids. CDR3 amino acids: CASSIGAIDRSPLHF. As DNA, the CDR3 is TGTGCCAGTAGTATCGGGGCCATCGATCGGTCACCCCTCCACTTT.

With respect to this clone: One end of the junction fails to match germline, which may point to a read error. The chain employs TRBV28 and TRBJ1-2; TRBD1 agrees at 7 bases. Germline assignment: CDR1 MDHEN and CDR2 SYDVKM. This CDR3 contains 12 residues. In DNA, the CDR3 is TGTGCCAGCCGACAGGGTTCCTATGACTACACCTTC. Translation: CASRQGSYDYTF.

In the case of this clone: One junction end does not reproduce the germline sequence, and a read error may be involved. The genes are TRBV6-8 and TRBJ1-1; TRBD1 agrees at 9 bases. The CDR3 sequence is 15 residues long. Germline V gives CDR1 MNHGY, CDR2 SAAAGT. Here the CDR3 DNA reads TGTGCCATCAGTGGACAGGGGTGGATGAACACTGAAGCTTTCTTT. It translates to CAISGQGWMNTEAFF.

This clone was detected once. The V and J genes are TRBV19 and TRBJ1-3; D ambiguous. Trimming removed 1 base at V and 3 bases at J, with 13 bases between. CDR3 length: 16 residues. Germline assignment: CDR1 LNHDA and CDR2 SQIVND (reference sequence). The CDR3 DNA reads TGTGCCAGTAGTATAGCGGACGGCCTTAGTGGAAACACCATATATTTT. Translation: CASSIADGLSGNTIYF.

The V and J genes are TRBV18 and TRBJ2-5; the match to TRBD2 covers 8 bases. Germline assignment: CDR1 KGHSH and CDR2 LQKENI. V shed 8 bases and J 5 bases; nucleotides not matched to a gene: 10. The CDR3 has 14 residues. CDR3: CASTQVPGGETQYF. CDR3 coding DNA: TGTGCCAGCACTCAGGTTCCGGGAGGGGAGACCCAGTACTTC.

This clone was detected a few times. The genes are TRBV6-8 and TRBJ1-5; D may be TRBD1 (6 bases). The CDR3 has 14 amino acids. V dropped 7 bases and J dropped 2 bases, with 12 bases sitting between them. Germline values: CDR1 MNHGY, CDR2 SAAAGT. DNA for the CDR3: TGTGCCAGCATCCTGAGGGGGGGCAATCAGCCCCAGCATTTT. It encodes CASILRGGNQPQHF.

This sequence joins TRBV19 and TRBJ2-1, with D unresolved. Germline V gene sequence: CDR1 LNHDA, CDR2 SQIVND (reference sequence). V was cut by 5 bases and J by 3 bases, with 5 bases left in between. The CDR3 is 12 residues long. The DNA of the CDR3 is TGTGCCAGTAGTCACAACTACAATGAGCAGTTCTTC. It specifies CASSHNYNEQFF.

Within the sample, this clone is medium-sized. The chain couples TRBV6-8 to TRBJ2-3; D possibly corresponds to TRBD2 (6 bases). V lost 5 bases to trimming and J lost 8 bases, with 17 bases between them. CDR3 length equals 14 residues. CDR1 MNHGY and CDR2 SAAAGT come from the germline V gene. The CDR3 region has the DNA TGTGCCAGCAGTGTCGTGGAGGGCATTGGTACGCAGTATTTT. Its translation: CASSVVEGIGTQYF.

This chain connects TRBV2 to TRBJ1-1; the D is unclear. This CDR3 has 14 residues. Germline loops: CDR1 SNHLY, CDR2 FYNNEI. V shed 1 base and J shed 2 bases, with 8 bases lying between them. Here the CDR3 DNA reads TGTGCCAGCAGTGAAGGACCGAGTAACACTGAAGCTTTCTTT. It encodes CASSEGPSNTEAFF.

In its sample, this clone was seen a few times. The DNA of the CDR3 is TGTGCCACCGAGTGGGCGTCGGACACCGGGGAGCTGTTTTTT. It encodes CATEWASDTGELFF. The J gene is TRBJ2-2, the V gene TRBV6-8; D call uncertain. Germline V lookup: CDR1 MNHGY, CDR2 SAAAGT. V was pared by 10 bases and J by 3 bases, with 15 bases between. The length of the CDR3 is 14 residues.

This clone has a count of ten or more. The chain uses TRBV11-3 and TRBJ1-2; 9 nucleotides align to TRBD1. This CDR3 contains 14 residues. V was pared by 3 bases and J by 2 bases, with 1 base of the junction left unmatched. Germline V gene sequence: CDR1 SGHNT, CDR2 YENEEA. The CDR3 region has the DNA TGTGCCAGCAGCTTGGGACAGGGCAACTATGGCTACACCTTC. Its translation is CASSLGQGNYGYTF.

This clone occurred many times. The chain recombines TRBV7-6 with TRBJ1-5, with 7 nucleotides matching TRBD1. In germline, CDR1 is SGHVS, CDR2 FNYEAQ. The CDR3 has 16 residues. The junction had 10 bases not matched to a gene; V was cut back by 5 bases and J by 3 bases. The CDR3 DNA follows: TGTGCCAGCAGCAAAACACCGGGGACAGCCAATCAGCCCCAGCATTTT. It encodes CASSKTPGTANQPQHF. The full variable domain, its missing parts supplied by reference TRBV7-6 and TRBJ1-5, is GAGVSQSPRYKVTKRGQDVALRCDPISGHVSLYWYRQALGQGPEFLTYFNYEAQQDKSGLPNDRFSAERPEGSISTLTIQRTEQRDSAMYRCASSKTPGTANQPQHFGDGTRLSIL.

The table lists this clone with many counts. The CDR3 loop reads CASSFRVDRTGELFF. The CDR3 nucleotides are TGTGCCAGCAGCTTCCGGGTGGATCGCACCGGGGAGCTGTTTTTT. The chain joins TRBV11-3 to TRBJ2-2; no clear D gene. Trimming left V 3 bases short and J 4 bases short, with 12 bases between. This CDR3 is built from 15 residues. Germline-derived CDR1 and CDR2 are SGHNT and YENEEA. The full variable domain, with the rest looked up from reference TRBV11-3 and TRBJ2-2, is EAGVVQSPRYKIIEKKQPVAFWCNPISGHNTLYWYLQNLGQGPELLIRYENEEAVDDSQLPKDRFSAERLKGVDSTLKIQPAELGDSAVYLCASSFRVDRTGELFFGEGSRLTVL.

The chain recombines TRBV18 with TRBJ1-4, with TRBD1 identical over 12 bases. This CDR3 is built from 17 residues. Germline CDR1 and CDR2: KGHSH and LQKENI. Losses at the gene ends were 5 bases for V and 7 bases for J; bases not matched to a gene: 11. This CDR3 is CASSSGQGAYLGEKLFF. The CDR3 region has the DNA TGTGCCAGCTCATCGGGACAGGGGGCTTATCTTGGTGAAAAACTGTTTTTT.

The rearrangement links TRBV28 to TRBJ2-7; D unresolved. CDR1 and CDR2 from the germline V gene are MDHEN and SYDVKM. V lost 2 bases and J lost 3, with 14 bases in between. The CDR3 covers 15 residues. The CDR3 spells CASSLKVGSSYEQYF. The CDR3 bases are TGTGCCAGCAGTTTAAAGGTGGGATCCAGCTACGAGCAGTACTTC.

This chain connects TRBV19 to TRBJ1-2; D is uncertain. This CDR3 has 13 amino acids. Trimming took off 3 bases at V and 8 bases at J, with 13 bases between the two ends. Germline CDR1 is LNHDA and CDR2 is SQIVND (reference sequence). CDR3 sequence: CASSIKVQAGYTF. CDR3 coding DNA: TGTGCCAGTAGTATTAAGGTTCAGGCCGGCTACACCTTC.

The rearrangement uses TRBV9 and TRBJ1-3; D not certain. Germline values: CDR1 SGDLS, CDR2 YYNGEE. Deletions cut 6 bases from V and 4 bases from J, with 26 bases between. The CDR3 totals 18 residues. The CDR3, as DNA: TGTGCCAGCACCCCCTCAATCCTCGCCTACGGATCGGGAAACACCATATATTTT. The encoded protein is CASTPSILAYGSGNTIYF.

The chain is built from TRBV11-3 and TRBJ2-5, with unresolved D. There are 16 residues in the CDR3. V was clipped by 3 bases and J by 0 bases, with 14 bases between them. The germline CDR1 and CDR2 sequences are SGHNT and YENEEA. The CDR3 loop reads CASSLGVDGHQETQYF. The CDR3 nucleotides read TGTGCCAGCAGCTTGGGTGTCGACGGACACCAAGAGACCCAGTACTTC.

The V call is TRBV6-8, the J call TRBJ1-2; 9 bases are a match to TRBD1. V lost 2 bases to trimming and J lost 4 bases; unmatched junction nucleotides: 11. The CDR3 extends over 17 amino acids. CDR1 and CDR2 from the germline V gene are MNHGY and SAAAGT. For the CDR3, the DNA is TGTGCCAGCAGTTACGCATCCCCGGGACAGGGTACCTATGGCTACACCTTC. As protein: CASSYASPGQGTYGYTF.

This clone turned up a few times. Other DNA sequences from this sample encode an identical CDR3 as well. The V call is TRBV29-1, the J call TRBJ1-4; D possibly corresponds to TRBD1 (5 bases). The CDR3 loop spans 12 amino acids. V gave up 4 bases and J gave up 7 bases, with 10 bases separating them. Germline values: CDR1 SQVTM, CDR2 ANQGSEA. The CDR3 loop reads CSVAGVGEKLFF. The CDR3 DNA is TGCAGCGTTGCGGGGGTGGGTGAAAAACTGTTTTTT.

The chain has TRBV30 and TRBJ1-2; D unresolved. Germline V CDR1 and CDR2: GTSNPN, SVGIG (reference sequence). V was shortened by 3 bases and J by 4 bases, with 12 bases between the two germline ends. The CDR3 is 13 amino acids. This chain's CDR3 is CAWSRSAAYGYTF. Here the CDR3 DNA reads TGTGCCTGGAGCCGGAGTGCGGCCTATGGCTACACCTTC.